This passage covers 4 T cell receptor beta chains from one sample sequenced in a study of T cells in Graves' hyperthyroidism and ophthalmopathy. Amplified TCR beta CDR3 regions came from RNA transcripts. The TCR CDR3 first-round RT-PCR relied on the HTBI primer set. MiXCR, applied by TCRdb to the multiplex PCR reads, yields one record per CDR3 protein. The sample carries 750,000 to 900,000 distinct CDR3 sequences, about two fifths recorded once. Sample: blood. All receptors derive from a man aged 18 to 30 with Graves' hyperthyroidism.

J is TRBJ1-1 and V is TRBV6-1; 7 positions match TRBD1. Germline CDR1 reads MNHNS; CDR2 reads SASEGT. This CDR3 is built from 14 residues. The V gene end was trimmed by 5 bases and the J gene end by 3 bases; junction bases not matched to a gene: 6. In nucleotides, the CDR3 is TGTGCCAGCAGTAAGAGGGGGCGAGACACTGAAGCTTTCTTT. Amino acid sequence: CASSKRGRDTEAFF.

This sequence joins TRBV7-9 and TRBJ1-1; D is ambiguous. The CDR3 covers 13 residues. Germline loops: CDR1 SEHNR, CDR2 FQNEAQ (reference sequence). Trimming shortened V by 1 base and J by 4 bases, and 7 bases separated the two germline ends. The CDR3 sequence is CASSLGAITEAFF. The CDR3 DNA sequence: TGTGCCAGCAGCTTAGGGGCAATCACTGAAGCTTTCTTT.

This clonotype was counted at least ten times. The rearrangement joins TRBV13 to TRBJ1-2, with TRBD1 matching over 7 bases. Germline V gives CDR1 PRHDT, CDR2 FYEKMQ (reference sequence). The CDR3 length is 16 residues. The V segment lost 0 bases and the J segment 8 bases; nucleotides outside the gene matches: 12. Here the CDR3 DNA reads TGTGCCAGCAGCTTAGGCCTGGGGACAGAGCCTCGGGGCTACACCTTC. It translates to CASSLGLGTEPRGYTF.

The chain combines TRBV4-1 with TRBJ2-7; 8 bases fit TRBD2. Per germline, CDR1 MGHRA and CDR2 YSYEKL. This CDR3 has 14 amino acids. V lost 5 bases and J lost 7; bases outside the gene matches: 10. CDR3 protein: CASSYGGGSSEQYF. CDR3 bases: TGCGCCAGCAGCTACGGGGGGGGATCAAGTGAGCAGTACTTC.